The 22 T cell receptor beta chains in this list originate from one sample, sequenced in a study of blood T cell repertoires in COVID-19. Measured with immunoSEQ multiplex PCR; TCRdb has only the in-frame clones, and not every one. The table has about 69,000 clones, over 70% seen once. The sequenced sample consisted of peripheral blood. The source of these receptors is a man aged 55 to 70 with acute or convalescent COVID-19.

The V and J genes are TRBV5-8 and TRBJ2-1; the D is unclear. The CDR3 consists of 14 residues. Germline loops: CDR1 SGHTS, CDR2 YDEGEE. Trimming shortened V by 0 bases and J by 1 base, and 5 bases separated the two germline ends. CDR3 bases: TGTGCCAGCAGCTTGGGCCGGTCCTACAATGAGCAGTTCTTC. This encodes CASSLGRSYNEQFF.

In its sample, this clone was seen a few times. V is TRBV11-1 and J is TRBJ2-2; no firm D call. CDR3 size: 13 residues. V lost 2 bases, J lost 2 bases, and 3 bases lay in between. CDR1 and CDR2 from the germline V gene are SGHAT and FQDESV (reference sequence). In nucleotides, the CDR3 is TGTGCCAGCAGCTTAATAAACACCGGGGAGCTGTTTTTT. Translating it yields CASSLINTGELFF.

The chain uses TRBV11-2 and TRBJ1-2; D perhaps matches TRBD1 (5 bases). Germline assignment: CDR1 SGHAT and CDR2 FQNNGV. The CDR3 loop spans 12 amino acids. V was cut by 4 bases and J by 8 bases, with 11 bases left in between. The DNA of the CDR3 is TGTGCCAGCAGCTGGGAGGGGAAAGGCTACACCTTC. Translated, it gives CASSWEGKGYTF.

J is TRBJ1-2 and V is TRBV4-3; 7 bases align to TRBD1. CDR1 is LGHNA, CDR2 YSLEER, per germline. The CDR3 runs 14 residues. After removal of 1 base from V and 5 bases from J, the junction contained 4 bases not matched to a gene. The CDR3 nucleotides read TGCGCCAGCAGCCAAGGGACAGGACAATATGGCTACACCTTC. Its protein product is CASSQGTGQYGYTF.

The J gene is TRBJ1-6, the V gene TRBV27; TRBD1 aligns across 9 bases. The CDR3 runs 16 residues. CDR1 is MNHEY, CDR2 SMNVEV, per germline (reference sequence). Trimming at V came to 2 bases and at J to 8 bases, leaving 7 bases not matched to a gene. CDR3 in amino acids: CASSLRLRDRDSPLHF. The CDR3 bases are TGTGCCAGCAGTTTAAGACTCCGGGACAGGGATTCACCCCTCCACTTT.

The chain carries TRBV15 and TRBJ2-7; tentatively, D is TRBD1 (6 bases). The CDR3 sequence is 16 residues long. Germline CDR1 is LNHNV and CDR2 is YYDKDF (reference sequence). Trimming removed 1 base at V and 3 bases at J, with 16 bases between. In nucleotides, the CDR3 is TGTGCCACCAGCAGAGGACAGGCTTCCCACAACTACGAGCAGTACTTC. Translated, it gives CATSRGQASHNYEQYF. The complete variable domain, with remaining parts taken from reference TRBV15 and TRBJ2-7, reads DAMVIQNPRYQVTQFGKPVTLSCSQTLNHNVMYWYQQKSSQAPKLLFHYYDKDFNNEADTPDNFQSRRPNTSFCFLDIRSPGLGDTAMYLCATSRGQASHNYEQYFGPGTRLTVT.

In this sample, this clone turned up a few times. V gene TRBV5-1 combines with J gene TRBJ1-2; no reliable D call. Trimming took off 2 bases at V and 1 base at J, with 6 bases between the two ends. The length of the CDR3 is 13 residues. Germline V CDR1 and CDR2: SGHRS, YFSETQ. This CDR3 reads CASSFGVNYGYTF. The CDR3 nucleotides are TGCGCCAGCAGCTTCGGGGTTAACTATGGCTACACCTTC.

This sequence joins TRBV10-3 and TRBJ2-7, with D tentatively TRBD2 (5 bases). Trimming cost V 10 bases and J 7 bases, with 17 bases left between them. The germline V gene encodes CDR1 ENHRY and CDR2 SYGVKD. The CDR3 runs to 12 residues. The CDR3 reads CATVGELWEQYF. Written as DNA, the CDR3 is TGTGCCACAGTCGGGGAGTTGTGGGAGCAGTACTTC.

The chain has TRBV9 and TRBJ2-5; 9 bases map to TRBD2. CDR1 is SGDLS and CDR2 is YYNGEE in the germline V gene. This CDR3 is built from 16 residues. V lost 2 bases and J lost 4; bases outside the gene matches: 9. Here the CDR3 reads CASSVGGGATSETQYF. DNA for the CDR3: TGTGCCAGCAGCGTGGGCGGGGGGGCGACTTCAGAGACCCAGTACTTC.

Here the CDR3 reads CAGTAGGSPLHF. The CDR3 coding sequence is TGTGCCGGGACAGCAGGGGGTTCACCCCTCCACTTT. This chain connects TRBV30 to TRBJ1-6, with 7 bases aligning to TRBD1. V gave up 8 bases and J gave up 9 bases; unmatched junction bases: 7. This CDR3 is built from 12 residues. The germline CDR1 and CDR2 sequences are GTSNPN and SVGIG (reference sequence).

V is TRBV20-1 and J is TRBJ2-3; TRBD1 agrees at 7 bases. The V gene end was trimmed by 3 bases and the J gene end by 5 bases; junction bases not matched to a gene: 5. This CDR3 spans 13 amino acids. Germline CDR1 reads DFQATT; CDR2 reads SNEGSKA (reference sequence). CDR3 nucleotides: TGCAGTGCTAGTAAGGGGGCTCAAGATACGCAGTATTTT. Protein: CSASKGAQDTQYF.

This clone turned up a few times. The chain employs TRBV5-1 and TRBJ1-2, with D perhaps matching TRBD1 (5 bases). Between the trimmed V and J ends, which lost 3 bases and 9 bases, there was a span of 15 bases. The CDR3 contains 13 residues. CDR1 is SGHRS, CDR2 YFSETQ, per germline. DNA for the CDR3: TGCGCCAGCAGCTCAGAGACAGCCCCAAGCTACACCTTC. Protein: CASSSETAPSYTF.

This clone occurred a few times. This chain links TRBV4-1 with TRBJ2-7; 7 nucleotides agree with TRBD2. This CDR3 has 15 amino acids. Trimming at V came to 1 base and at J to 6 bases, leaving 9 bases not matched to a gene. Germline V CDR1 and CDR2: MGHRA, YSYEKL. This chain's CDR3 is CASSQGGGRVGEQYF. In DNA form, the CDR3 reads TGCGCCAGCAGCCAAGGGGGAGGGAGGGTTGGCGAGCAGTACTTC.

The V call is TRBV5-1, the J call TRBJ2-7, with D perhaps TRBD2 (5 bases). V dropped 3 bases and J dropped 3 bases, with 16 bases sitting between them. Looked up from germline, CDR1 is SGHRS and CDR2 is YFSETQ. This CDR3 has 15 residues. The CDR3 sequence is CASSSTGNSVYEQYF. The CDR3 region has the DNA TGCGCCAGCAGCTCTACCGGGAACTCCGTCTACGAGCAGTACTTC.

For the CDR3, the DNA is TGCGCCAGCAGCCAAGTGCAGGGCGCTTCTGGAAACACCATATATTTT. Translated, it gives CASSQVQGASGNTIYF. This chain connects TRBV4-3 to TRBJ1-3; a possible D gene is TRBD1 (5 bases). The germline CDR1 and CDR2 sequences are LGHNA and YSLEER. Between the trimmed V and J ends, which lost 1 base and 1 base, there was a span of 11 bases. The CDR3 covers 16 residues.

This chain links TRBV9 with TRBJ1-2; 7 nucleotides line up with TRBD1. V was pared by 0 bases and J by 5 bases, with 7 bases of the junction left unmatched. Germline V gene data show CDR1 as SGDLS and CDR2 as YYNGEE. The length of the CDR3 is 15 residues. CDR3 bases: TGTGCCAGCAGCGTAGCTGGGGGACAGACTTATGGCTACACCTTC. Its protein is CASSVAGGQTYGYTF.

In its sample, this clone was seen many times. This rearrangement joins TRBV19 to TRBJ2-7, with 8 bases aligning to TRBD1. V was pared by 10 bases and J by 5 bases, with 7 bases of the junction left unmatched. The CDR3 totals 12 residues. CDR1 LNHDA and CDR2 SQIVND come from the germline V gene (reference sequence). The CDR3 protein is CATRDRGDEQYF. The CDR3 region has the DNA TGTGCCACCAGAGACAGGGGAGACGAGCAGTACTTC.

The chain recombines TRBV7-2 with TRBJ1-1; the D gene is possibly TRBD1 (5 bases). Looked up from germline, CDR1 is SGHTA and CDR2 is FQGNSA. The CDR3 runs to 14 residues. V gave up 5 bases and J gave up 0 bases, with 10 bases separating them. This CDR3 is CASSPGYLNTEAFF. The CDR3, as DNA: TGTGCCAGCAGCCCAGGGTACTTGAACACTGAAGCTTTCTTT.

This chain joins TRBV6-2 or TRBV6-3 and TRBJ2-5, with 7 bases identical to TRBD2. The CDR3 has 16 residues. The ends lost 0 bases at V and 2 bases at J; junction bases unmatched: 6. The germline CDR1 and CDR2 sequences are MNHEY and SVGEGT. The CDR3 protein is CASSYSIFSGQETQYF. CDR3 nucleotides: TGTGCCAGCAGTTACTCGATATTTAGCGGGCAAGAGACCCAGTACTTC.

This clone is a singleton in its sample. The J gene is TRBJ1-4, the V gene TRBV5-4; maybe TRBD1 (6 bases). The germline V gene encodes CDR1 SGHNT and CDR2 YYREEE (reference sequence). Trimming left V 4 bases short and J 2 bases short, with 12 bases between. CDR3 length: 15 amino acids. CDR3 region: CASSVQGRTNEKLFF. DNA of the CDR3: TGTGCCAGCAGCGTACAGGGTAGGACTAATGAAAAACTGTTTTTT.

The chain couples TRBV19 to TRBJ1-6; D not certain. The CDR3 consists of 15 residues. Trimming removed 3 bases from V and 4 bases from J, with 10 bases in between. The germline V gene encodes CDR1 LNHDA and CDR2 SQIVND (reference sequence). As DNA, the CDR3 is TGTGCCAGTAGTATTGACGGGGATTATAATTCACCCCTCCACTTT. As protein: CASSIDGDYNSPLHF.

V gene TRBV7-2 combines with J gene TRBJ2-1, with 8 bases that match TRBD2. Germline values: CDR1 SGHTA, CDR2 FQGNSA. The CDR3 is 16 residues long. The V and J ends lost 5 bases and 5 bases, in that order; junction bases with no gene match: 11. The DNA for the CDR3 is TGTGCCAGCAGCCGCATCCGGGGGGGAAATCACAATGAGCAGTTCTTC. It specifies CASSRIRGGNHNEQFF.